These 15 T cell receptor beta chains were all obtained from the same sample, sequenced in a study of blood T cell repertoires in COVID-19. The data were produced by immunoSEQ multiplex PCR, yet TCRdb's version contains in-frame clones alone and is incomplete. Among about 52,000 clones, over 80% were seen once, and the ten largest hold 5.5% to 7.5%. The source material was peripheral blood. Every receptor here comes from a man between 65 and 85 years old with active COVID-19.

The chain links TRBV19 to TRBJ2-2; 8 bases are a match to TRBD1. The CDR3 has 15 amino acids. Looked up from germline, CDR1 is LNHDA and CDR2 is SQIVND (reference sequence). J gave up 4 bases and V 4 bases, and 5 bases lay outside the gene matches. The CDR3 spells CASSTRGRITGELFF. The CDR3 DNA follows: TGTGCCAGTAGTACCAGGGGGCGTATCACCGGGGAGCTGTTTTTT. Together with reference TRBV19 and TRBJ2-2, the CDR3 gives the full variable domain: DGGITQSPKYLFRKEGQNVTLSCEQNLNHDAMYWYRQDPGQGLRLIYYSQIVNDFQKGDIAEGYSVSREKKESFPLTVTSAQKNPTAFYLCASSTRGRITGELFFGEGSRLTVL.

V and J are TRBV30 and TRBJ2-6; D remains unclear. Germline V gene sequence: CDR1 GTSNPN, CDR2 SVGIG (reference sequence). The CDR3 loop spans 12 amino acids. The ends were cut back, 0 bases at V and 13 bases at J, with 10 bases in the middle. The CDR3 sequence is CAWSVYDTVLTF. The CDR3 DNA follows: TGTGCCTGGAGTGTTTACGACACTGTCCTGACTTTC.

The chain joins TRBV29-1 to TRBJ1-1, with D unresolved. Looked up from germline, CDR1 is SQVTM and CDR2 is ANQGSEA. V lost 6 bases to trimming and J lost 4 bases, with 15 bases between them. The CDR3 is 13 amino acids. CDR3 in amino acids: CSVCYHAGTEAFF. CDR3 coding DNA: TGCAGCGTATGCTACCATGCGGGCACTGAAGCTTTCTTT.

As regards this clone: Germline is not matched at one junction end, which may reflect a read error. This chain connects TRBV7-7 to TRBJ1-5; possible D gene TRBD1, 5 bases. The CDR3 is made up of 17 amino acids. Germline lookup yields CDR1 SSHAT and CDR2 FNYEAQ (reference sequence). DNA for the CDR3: TGTGCTAGCAGCTTAGTTTCAAGGGGCCGGGGCAATCAGCCCCAGCATTTT. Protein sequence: CASSLVSRGRGNQPQHF.

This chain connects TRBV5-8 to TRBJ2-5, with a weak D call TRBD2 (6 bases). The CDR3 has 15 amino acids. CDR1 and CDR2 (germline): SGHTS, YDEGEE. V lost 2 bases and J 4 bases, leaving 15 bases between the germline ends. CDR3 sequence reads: CASSFGRGGRETQYF. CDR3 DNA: TGTGCCAGCAGCTTTGGGCGGGGAGGTCGAGAGACCCAGTACTTC.

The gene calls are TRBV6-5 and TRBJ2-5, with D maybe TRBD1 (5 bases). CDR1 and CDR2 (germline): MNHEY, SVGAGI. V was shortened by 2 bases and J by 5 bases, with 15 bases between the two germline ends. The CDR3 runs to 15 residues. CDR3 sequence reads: CASSYMDIAMETQYF. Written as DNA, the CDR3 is TGTGCCAGCAGTTACATGGACATCGCGATGGAGACCCAGTACTTC.

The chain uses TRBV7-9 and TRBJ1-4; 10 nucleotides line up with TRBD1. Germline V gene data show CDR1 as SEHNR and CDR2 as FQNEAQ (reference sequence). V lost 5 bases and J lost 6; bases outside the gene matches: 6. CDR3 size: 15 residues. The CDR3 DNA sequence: TGTGCCAGCAGCCCCGGGACAGGGGAATATGAAAAACTGTTTTTT. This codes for CASSPGTGEYEKLFF. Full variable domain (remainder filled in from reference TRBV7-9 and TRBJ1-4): DTGVSQNPRHKITKRGQNVTFRCDPISEHNRLYWYRQTLGQGPEFLTYFQNEAQLEKSRLLSDRFSAERPKGSFSTLEIQRTEQGDSAMYLCASSPGTGEYEKLFFGSGTQLSVL.

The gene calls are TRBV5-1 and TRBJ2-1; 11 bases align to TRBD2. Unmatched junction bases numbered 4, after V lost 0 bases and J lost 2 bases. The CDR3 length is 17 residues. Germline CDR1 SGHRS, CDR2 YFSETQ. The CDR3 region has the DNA TGCGCCAGCAGCTTGGAGGGTAGCGGGGGGGCCTACAATGAGCAGTTCTTC. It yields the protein CASSLEGSGGAYNEQFF. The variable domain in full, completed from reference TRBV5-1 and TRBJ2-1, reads KAGVTQTPRYLIKTRGQQVTLSCSPISGHRSVSWYQQTPGQGLQFLFEYFSETQRNKGNFPGRFSGRQFSNSRSEMNVSTLELGDSALYLCASSLEGSGGAYNEQFFGPGTRLTVL.

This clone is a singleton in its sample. CDR3 nucleotides: TGTGCCAGCAGCTCAGTGGGGACAGGGAATGGCTACACCTTC. It specifies CASSSVGTGNGYTF. The J gene is TRBJ1-2, the V gene TRBV28; 9 bases map to TRBD1. With 6 bases clipped from V and 6 bases from J, the junction kept 8 bases outside the gene matches. This CDR3 has 14 residues. Germline CDR1 is MDHEN and CDR2 is SYDVKM.

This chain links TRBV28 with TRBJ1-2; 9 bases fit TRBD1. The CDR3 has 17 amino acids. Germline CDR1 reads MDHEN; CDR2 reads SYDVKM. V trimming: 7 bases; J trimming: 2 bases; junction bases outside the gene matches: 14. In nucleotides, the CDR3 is TGTGCCAGCATTGATTTAGCCGGGACAGGGCACAACTATGGCTACACCTTC. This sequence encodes CASIDLAGTGHNYGYTF.

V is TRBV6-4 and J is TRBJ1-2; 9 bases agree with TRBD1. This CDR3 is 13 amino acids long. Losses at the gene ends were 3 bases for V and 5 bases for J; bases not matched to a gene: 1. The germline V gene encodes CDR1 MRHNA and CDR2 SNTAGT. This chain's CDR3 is CASSEGTGYGYTF. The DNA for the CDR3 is TGTGCCAGCAGTGAAGGGACAGGGTATGGCTACACCTTC.

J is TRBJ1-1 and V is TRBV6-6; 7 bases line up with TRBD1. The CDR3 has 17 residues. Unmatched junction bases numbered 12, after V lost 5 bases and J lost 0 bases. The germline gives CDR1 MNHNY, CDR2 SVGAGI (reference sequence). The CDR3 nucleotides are TGTGCCAGCAGTCGGAGACAGGGACCTCCAATGAACACTGAAGCTTTCTTT. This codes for CASSRRQGPPMNTEAFF.

The CDR3 DNA is TGTGCCAGCAGCCCCGGACCCAACTGGACAGGAGAGACCCAGTACTTC. Its translation: CASSPGPNWTGETQYF. The chain links TRBV7-6 to TRBJ2-5, with TRBD1 matching 7 bases. Germline V CDR1 and CDR2: SGHVS, FNYEAQ. The V and J ends lost 5 bases and 4 bases, in that order; junction bases with no gene match: 13. There are 16 residues in the CDR3.

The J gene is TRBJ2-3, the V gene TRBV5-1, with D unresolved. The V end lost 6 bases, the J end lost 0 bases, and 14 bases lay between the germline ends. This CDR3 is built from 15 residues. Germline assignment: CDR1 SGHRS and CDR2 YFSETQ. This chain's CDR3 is CASKDAALSTDTQYF. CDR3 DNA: TGCGCCAGCAAAGATGCAGCGTTGAGCACAGATACGCAGTATTTT.

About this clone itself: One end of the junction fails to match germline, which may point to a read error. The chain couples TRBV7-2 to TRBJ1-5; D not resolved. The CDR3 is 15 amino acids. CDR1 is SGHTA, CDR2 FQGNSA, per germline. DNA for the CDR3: TGTGCCAGCAGCCGGGTCTATTATAGCAATCAGCCCCAGCTTTTT. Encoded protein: CASSRVYYSNQPQLF.